Listed here are 31 T cell receptor beta chains from one sample, sequenced in a study of T cell responses to AZD1222 COVID-19 vaccine. Clones were read by immunoSEQ multiplex PCR, and TCRdb kept only the in-frame ones, dropping some. The sample has under 150,000 clones, about 89% seen once; the top ten hold over 8.5%. The sample in question was peripheral blood, obtained on day 0 of MenACWY control vaccination. Source of these receptors: an adult in good health.

The rearrangement uses TRBV19 and TRBJ2-7, with TRBD2 matching 7 bases. Germline lookup yields CDR1 LNHDA and CDR2 SQIVND (reference sequence). Losses at the gene ends were 5 bases for V and 3 bases for J; bases not matched to a gene: 13. CDR3 length: 16 amino acids. This CDR3 is CASSGGDRRDYYEQYF. The CDR3, as DNA: TGTGCCAGTAGTGGGGGGGACCGCAGGGACTACTACGAGCAGTACTTC.

V gene TRBV5-6 combines with J gene TRBJ1-1, with D possibly being TRBD1 (5 bases). Germline CDR1 reads SGHDT; CDR2 reads YYEEEE. The ends were cut back, 4 bases at V and 1 base at J, with 11 bases in the middle. This CDR3 spans 14 amino acids. CDR3 in DNA: TGTGCCAGCAGCCGGGACCGAACGAACACTGAAGCTTTCTTT. This codes for CASSRDRTNTEAFF. The variable domain in full, completed from reference TRBV5-6 and TRBJ1-1, reads DAGVTQSPTHLIKTRGQQVTLRCSPKSGHDTVSWYQQALGQGPQFIFQYYEEEERQRGNFPDRFSGHQFPNYSSELNVNALLLGDSALYLCASSRDRTNTEAFFGQGTRLTVV.

This chain joins TRBV6-5 and TRBJ1-2; tentative D call: TRBD1 (5 bases). V was cut by 0 bases and J by 4 bases, with 12 bases left in between. CDR3 length equals 15 residues. CDR1 is MNHEY, CDR2 SVGAGI, per germline. The CDR3 coding sequence is TGTGCCAGCAGTTACTCGGCGACAGCGGGCTATGGCTACACCTTC. It encodes CASSYSATAGYGYTF.

The V gene is TRBV5-8, the J gene TRBJ2-3, with TRBD1 as a possible D gene (6 bases). The CDR3 consists of 13 residues. Trimming took off 4 bases at V and 11 bases at J, with 17 bases between the two ends. Per the germline V gene, CDR1 is SGHTS and CDR2 is YDEGEE. The CDR3 DNA is TGTGCCAGCAGCAAGGTACAGGGCGGCGGGCAGTATTTT. It specifies CASSKVQGGGQYF.

This chain joins TRBV27 and TRBJ2-7; D call uncertain. CDR1 and CDR2 (germline): MNHEY, SMNVEV (reference sequence). This CDR3 spans 14 amino acids. Trimming pared 2 bases from V and 2 bases from J, leaving 10 bases between. DNA of the CDR3: TGTGCCAGCAGTTTAAGAGGCCAACCCTACGAGCAGTACTTC. It translates to CASSLRGQPYEQYF.

The genes are TRBV5-6 and TRBJ1-1, with 11 bases fitting TRBD1. Germline CDR1 reads SGHDT; CDR2 reads YYEEEE. The CDR3 extends over 19 amino acids. Germline trimming cut 2 bases from V and 5 bases from J; bases unmatched to any gene: 17. The CDR3 is CASSFADRGRIVRRTEAFF. The CDR3 nucleotides read TGTGCCAGCAGCTTCGCGGACAGGGGGCGCATCGTCCGGCGGACTGAAGCTTTCTTT. Using reference TRBV5-6 and TRBJ1-1 for the parts outside the CDR3, the full variable domain is DAGVTQSPTHLIKTRGQQVTLRCSPKSGHDTVSWYQQALGQGPQFIFQYYEEEERQRGNFPDRFSGHQFPNYSSELNVNALLLGDSALYLCASSFADRGRIVRRTEAFFGQGTRLTVV.

The gene calls are TRBV11-2 and TRBJ1-3; D might be TRBD1 (5 bases). CDR3 length equals 17 residues. The ends were cut back, 3 bases at V and 0 bases at J, with 15 bases in the middle. CDR1 is SGHAT, CDR2 FQNNGV, per germline. The CDR3 is CASSFRRDLSSGNTIYF. In DNA form, the CDR3 reads TGTGCCAGCAGCTTTAGACGGGACCTCAGCTCTGGAAACACCATATATTTT.

The chain couples TRBV11-2 to TRBJ1-3; D not certain. The CDR3 totals 15 residues. Germline CDR1 and CDR2: SGHAT and FQNNGV. Trimming left V 0 bases short and J 4 bases short, with 10 bases between. The chain's CDR3 is CASSLDSGYGNTIYF. In DNA form, the CDR3 reads TGTGCCAGCAGCTTAGATTCAGGATACGGAAACACCATATATTTT.

The chain uses TRBV5-6 and TRBJ1-3; D is unclear. Looked up from germline, CDR1 is SGHDT and CDR2 is YYEEEE. This CDR3 comprises 16 residues. Deletions cut 2 bases from V and 4 bases from J, with 16 bases between. Here the CDR3 reads CASSFQDASVGNTIYF. CDR3 nucleotides: TGTGCCAGCAGCTTTCAGGATGCCTCCGTCGGAAACACCATATATTTT.

This clone has just one count. The rearrangement joins TRBV11-2 to TRBJ2-3, with 12 positions matching TRBD2. The CDR3 runs 15 residues. The junction had 3 bases not matched to a gene; V was cut back by 5 bases and J by 3 bases. CDR1 is SGHAT, CDR2 FQNNGV, per germline. The CDR3 region has the DNA TGTGCCAGCAGCATTCTAGCGGGAGGGACAGATACGCAGTATTTT. It translates to CASSILAGGTDTQYF.

The V gene is TRBV6-5, the J gene TRBJ2-1, with D maybe TRBD2 (6 bases). The V end was cut by 0 bases, the J end by 10 bases, with 13 bases between. The CDR3 sequence is 14 residues long. Germline V CDR1 and CDR2: MNHEY, SVGAGI. The CDR3 coding sequence is TGTGCCAGCAGTTACTCGAGCGGGCTTGGGGAGCAGTTCTTC. This translates into CASSYSSGLGEQFF.

The V call is TRBV19, the J call TRBJ2-7; D gene uncertain. Per germline, CDR1 LNHDA and CDR2 SQIVND (reference sequence). Between the trimmed V and J ends, which lost 4 bases and 4 bases, there was a span of 11 bases. The CDR3 has 13 residues. CDR3 sequence: CASSRDLSYEQYF. The DNA of the CDR3 is TGTGCCAGTAGTAGGGATTTATCGTACGAGCAGTACTTC. The variable domain in full, with the rest retrieved from reference TRBV19 and TRBJ2-7, is DGGITQSPKYLFRKEGQNVTLSCEQNLNHDAMYWYRQDPGQGLRLIYYSQIVNDFQKGDIAEGYSVSREKKESFPLTVTSAQKNPTAFYLCASSRDLSYEQYFGPGTRLTVT.

The rearrangement uses TRBV12-3 or TRBV12-4 and TRBJ2-7, with D perhaps matching TRBD2 (6 bases). The CDR3 length is 12 residues. V gave up 8 bases and J gave up 6 bases, with 14 bases separating them. CDR3 region: CASAYRTTEQYF. CDR3 sequence (DNA): TGTGCCAGCGCCTACAGGACTACCGAGCAGTACTTC.

The rearrangement uses TRBV7-7 and TRBJ2-5, with D unresolved. The CDR3 runs to 14 residues. V lost 5 bases, J lost 3 bases, and 13 bases lay in between. Looked up from germline, CDR1 is SSHAT and CDR2 is FNYEAQ (reference sequence). The CDR3 reads CASSLGPLKETQYF. CDR3 nucleotides: TGTGCCAGCAGCCTAGGCCCCTTAAAAGAGACCCAGTACTTC.

The rearrangement links TRBV27 to TRBJ2-7; 7 bases align to TRBD1. The junction had 5 bases not matched to a gene; V was cut back by 0 bases and J by 3 bases. This CDR3 spans 15 amino acids. Looked up from germline, CDR1 is MNHEY and CDR2 is SMNVEV (reference sequence). The CDR3 bases are TGTGCCAGCAGTTTATCGGACAGGTGGGACTACGAGCAGTACTTC. Residues: CASSLSDRWDYEQYF.

This chain links TRBV19 with TRBJ2-7, with D perhaps being TRBD1 or TRBD2 (5 bases each). Trimming stripped 6 bases from V and 3 bases from J, with 12 bases between. The CDR3 runs 13 residues. Germline V gene sequence: CDR1 LNHDA, CDR2 SQIVND (reference sequence). Here the CDR3 reads CASRGERVYEQYF. In nucleotides, the CDR3 is TGTGCCAGTAGGGGGGAGAGAGTCTACGAGCAGTACTTC.

The chain has TRBV5-1 and TRBJ1-1; D possibly corresponds to TRBD1 (6 bases). The germline gives CDR1 SGHRS, CDR2 YFSETQ. With 0 bases removed from V and 9 bases from J, the gap between germline ends came to 15 bases. The CDR3 sequence is 14 residues long. In nucleotides, the CDR3 is TGCGCCAGCAGCTTGGACAGGGCTTCGGGTAAAGCTTTCTTT. Translating it yields CASSLDRASGKAFF.

This clone was recorded a few times. V is TRBV30 and J is TRBJ1-3; D may be TRBD1 (5 bases). The V gene's germline CDR1 is GTSNPN and CDR2 SVGIG (reference sequence). V lost 3 bases to trimming and J lost 1 base, with 16 bases between them. This CDR3 has 16 residues. Written as DNA, the CDR3 is TGTGCCTGGAGGGGGATAAGGGGCGAATCTGGAAACACCATATATTTT. It translates to CAWRGIRGESGNTIYF.

The chain combines TRBV25-1 with TRBJ1-2; TRBD1 matches at 7 bases. The CDR3 is 13 amino acids. The germline gives CDR1 MGHDK, CDR2 SYGVNS. After removal of 3 bases from V and 4 bases from J, the junction contained 2 bases not matched to a gene. The CDR3: CASSEGTAYGYTF. In DNA, the CDR3 is TGTGCCAGCAGTGAGGGGACAGCCTATGGCTACACCTTC.

The chain carries TRBV6-5 and TRBJ1-1; no definite D call. The V end lost 2 bases, the J end lost 4 bases, and 14 bases lay between the germline ends. The germline V gene has CDR1 MNHEY and CDR2 SVGAGI. The CDR3 spans 15 residues. The CDR3 nucleotides read TGTGCCAGCAGTTACGCTCAGTCGGGTGGCACTGAAGCTTTCTTT. It translates to CASSYAQSGGTEAFF.

This chain connects TRBV9 to TRBJ2-5; 9 bases are shared with TRBD2. V lost 4 bases, J lost 1 base, and 2 bases stayed unmatched. The CDR3 length is 14 residues. CDR1 SGDLS and CDR2 YYNGEE come from the germline V gene. The CDR3, as DNA: TGTGCCAGCAGCCTGACTAGCGGCCAAGAGACCCAGTACTTC. Its protein product is CASSLTSGQETQYF. The full variable domain, completed using reference TRBV9 and TRBJ2-5, is DSGVTQTPKHLITATGQRVTLRCSPRSGDLSVYWYQQSLDQGLQFLIQYYNGEERAKGNILERFSAQQFPDLHSELNLSSLELGDSALYFCASSLTSGQETQYFGPGTRLLVL.

The chain employs TRBV5-4 and TRBJ2-1; a weak D match, TRBD2 (5 bases). CDR1 SGHNT and CDR2 YYREEE come from the germline V gene (reference sequence). This CDR3 comprises 14 residues. Trimming took off 0 bases at V and 9 bases at J, with 13 bases between the two ends. DNA of the CDR3: TGTGCCAGCAGCTTGGTCGACCGAGGGAGTGAGCAGTTCTTC. Protein product: CASSLVDRGSEQFF. Together with reference TRBV5-4 and TRBJ2-1, the CDR3 gives the full variable domain: ETGVTQSPTHLIKTRGQQVTLRCSSQSGHNTVSWYQQALGQGPQFIFQYYREEENGRGNFPPRFSGLQFPNYSSELNVNALELDDSALYLCASSLVDRGSEQFFGPGTRLTVL.

V is TRBV7-2 and J is TRBJ2-6; unclear D gene. V was pared by 4 bases and J by 2 bases, with 0 bases between. CDR1 is SGHTA and CDR2 is FQGNSA in the germline V gene. The CDR3 has 12 amino acids. CDR3 nucleotides: TGTGCCAGCAGCTCTGGGGCCAACGTCCTGACTTTC. As protein: CASSSGANVLTF. Together with reference TRBV7-2 and TRBJ2-6, the CDR3 gives the full variable domain: GAGVSQSPSNKVTEKGKDVELRCDPISGHTALYWYRQSLGQGLEFLIYFQGNSAPDKSGLPSDRFSAERTGGSVSTLTIQRTQQEDSAVYLCASSSGANVLTFGAGSRLTVL.

The CDR3 here is CASSLSTGGMNQPQHF. The DNA for the CDR3 is TGTGCCAGCAGCTTATCGACAGGGGGCATGAATCAGCCCCAGCATTTT. The chain has TRBV5-8 and TRBJ1-5; TRBD1 matches 10 bases. The CDR3 is 16 amino acids. V shed 2 bases, J shed 4 bases, and the junction held 6 bases outside the gene matches. Germline loops: CDR1 SGHTS, CDR2 YDEGEE.

This chain links TRBV6-6 with TRBJ1-3; D remains unclear. Trimming stripped 7 bases from V and 0 bases from J, with 22 bases between. The germline V gene encodes CDR1 MNHNY and CDR2 SVGAGI (reference sequence). The CDR3 length is 18 residues. The CDR3 region has the DNA TGTGCCAGCACTCGAAGCTGGGAGGGTACCATCTCTGGAAACACCATATATTTT. This sequence encodes CASTRSWEGTISGNTIYF.

This chain connects TRBV7-3 to TRBJ2-1; a weak D match, TRBD2 (6 bases). V lost 1 base and J lost 8, with 15 bases in between. The CDR3 extends over 15 amino acids. Germline loops: CDR1 SGHTA, CDR2 FQGTGA. DNA of the CDR3: TGTGCCAGCAGCTTAATGGCAGGGACTCGGGATGAGCAGTTCTTC. Translated: CASSLMAGTRDEQFF.

The genes are TRBV11-2 and TRBJ2-1; D is possibly TRBD1 (5 bases). Trimming took off 5 bases at V and 9 bases at J, with 14 bases between the two ends. Germline CDR1 is SGHAT and CDR2 is FQNNGV. The CDR3 is made up of 13 amino acids. CDR3 loop: CASSPGREGEQFF. The CDR3 DNA follows: TGTGCCAGCAGCCCCGGCAGGGAAGGTGAGCAGTTCTTC.

V gene TRBV7-3 combines with J gene TRBJ1-1; D is ambiguous. The CDR3 is made up of 13 amino acids. Trimming removed 1 base from V and 5 bases from J, with 8 bases in between. The germline V gene has CDR1 SGHTA and CDR2 FQGTGA. The CDR3 protein is CASSLKGRTEAFF. The CDR3 bases are TGTGCCAGCAGCTTAAAAGGGCGGACTGAAGCTTTCTTT.

The chain has TRBV12-3 or TRBV12-4 and TRBJ2-7; D not resolved. The V end was cut by 3 bases, the J end by 7 bases, with 7 bases between. The length of the CDR3 is 11 residues. The CDR3 sequence: CASSFGFEQYF. The CDR3 nucleotides read TGTGCCAGCAGTTTCGGGTTTGAGCAGTACTTC.

J is TRBJ1-2 and V is TRBV29-1, with D possibly being TRBD1 (5 bases). The V and J ends lost 8 bases and 4 bases respectively, with 14 bases between them. From germline, CDR1 is SQVTM and CDR2 ANQGSEA. The CDR3 extends over 12 amino acids. CDR3 residues: CSIDQGSYGYTF. DNA for the CDR3: TGCAGCATCGACCAGGGAAGCTATGGCTACACCTTC. Filled out from reference TRBV29-1 and TRBJ1-2, the complete variable domain reads SAVISQKPSRDICQRGTSLTIQCQVDSQVTMMFWYRQQPGQSLTLIATANQGSEATYESGFVIDKFPISRPNLTFSTLTVSNMSPEDSSIYLCSIDQGSYGYTFGSGTRLTVV.

The table lists this clone with many counts. The V gene is TRBV7-9, the J gene TRBJ1-2, with TRBD1 as a possible D gene (5 bases). The CDR3 loop spans 12 amino acids. From germline, CDR1 is SEHNR and CDR2 FQNEAQ (reference sequence). Trimming removed 6 bases at V and 4 bases at J, with 9 bases between. CDR3 loop: CASRDDSYGYTF. The CDR3 DNA sequence: TGTGCCAGCAGAGATGACAGCTATGGCTACACCTTC.